What follows is one TCR beta chain and its context. What antigen it recognizes has not been identified. The record has no base qualities; no much larger clone is one base away. In the germline V gene, CDR1 corresponds to SGHTA and CDR2 to FQGTGA. Spanning cysteine to phenylalanine, the CDR3 consists of 14 amino acids. Only the CDR3 DNA is retained, 42 bases long and in frame from the first base. The germline V end is reduced by 3 bases and the J end by 4 bases; junction bases left unmatched: 3. These data come from a study of cytomegalovirus exposure and HLA in healthy donors listed by TCRdb under 2017. In terms of the full investigation: According to a later analysis, one platform produced both the 110 or so validation repertoires and the approximately 670 repertoires of the first cohort. High-throughput TCR immunosequencing, statistical association of individual TCRs with disease status, and machine learning were combined to predict cytomegalovirus infection status. In addition to the first cohort of 500 to 850 subjects, a separate validation cohort of some 120 different subjects was used. The study aimed to test whether cataloging public T cell receptors could reveal signatures of past pathogen exposure. The paper as a whole reports these results and caveats: In the study, approximately 160 TCR beta chains were listed as associated with cytomegalovirus. Three of the identified cytomegalovirus-associated TCR beta chains were confirmed in vitro to be specific for cytomegalovirus antigens. A later analysis had no HLA typing for the validation cohort, so co-occurrence there was scored across all 130 or so repertoires. While some public TCRs were present in many individuals, most TCR sequences turned up only very rarely across donors. The classifier was reported to diagnose cytomegalovirus status with high specificity and sensitivity in both the original and validation cohorts. Subsequent analysis determined that TCRs grouped into clusters in the first cohort also showed a tendency toward co-occurrence across the roughly 110 validation repertoires, and approximately 93% of cluster scores exceeded 0. It was suggested by the authors that the approach could potentially be generalized to other disease states and immunological phenotypes.

Library prep was done by the immunoSEQ multiplex PCR assay. The authors' pipeline ran thus. A statistical classification framework was developed to diagnose cytomegalovirus status using the catalog of TCR beta chain sequences. Imported from immuneACCESS, the table was reduced by TCRdb to in-frame sequences with V and J called. These copies leave out some clones; in studies compared against another copy, an unresolved V gene accounts for under half, and the cause of the remainder is not known. The V and J calls and the clone size are those of that table, but D and trimming were determined from the DNA. Within this sample are 130,000 to 150,000 clones, with about nine tenths of them counted one time only. The ten most abundant clones make up under 8% of the sample. The donors belonged to the validation cohort of over a hundred subjects, which was separate from the approximately 680-subject first cohort.

Recombination linked TRBV7-3 to TRBJ2-5; the junction holds 9 bases that match TRBD2. The source of this sequence is a woman in her thirties in good health and CMV-seropositive. Sequencing input: PBMCs. The bases read TGTGCCAGCAGCTTCGGCGGGAGGGGAGAGACCCAGTACTTC. Translated, this is CASSFGGRGETQYF.